This TCR beta chain was sequenced in a study of shared clonotypes between healthy human individuals. Trimming left V 3 bases short and J 8 bases short, with 18 bases between. In germline, CDR1 is WNHNN, CDR2 SYGVQD (reference sequence). The CDR3 totals 15 residues. Assay used: immunoSEQ multiplex PCR; TCRdb lists only in-frame clones, some missing. There are some 1,400,000 clones in the sample; roughly 96% occur only once, and 1.2% lies in the top ten. Sequenced: naive CD4+ T cells sorted from blood. Sample subset: CD45RA+ positively selected. This receptor was taken from a man aged 25-45 years in good health. The chain uses TRBV10-1 and TRBJ2-3, with D tentatively TRBD1 (6 bases). CDR3 coding DNA: TGCGCCAGCAGTGATAGGGGACACCGGCCGGGTACGCAGTATTTT. This gives the protein CASSDRGHRPGTQYF.